The 23 T cell receptor beta chains below all came from one sample that was sequenced in a study of radiation and T cells in renal cell carcinoma. Time point meaning: baseline pretreatment blood. Treatment described: 15 Gy SBRT to primary tumor, nephrectomy 4 weeks later. Measured with immunoSEQ multiplex PCR; TCRdb has only the in-frame clones, and not every one. The data show 150,000 or so clones, with 88% seen just once and around 4% held by the top ten. The sequenced sample was blood, obtained from a patient whose treatment included radiotherapy and nephrectomy. The source of these receptors is a woman aged 70-85 years with renal cell carcinoma.

To note about this clone: Other nucleotide sequences from this sample produce the same CDR3. V is TRBV19 and J is TRBJ1-1; weak D call: TRBD1 (5 bases). Germline assignment: CDR1 LNHDA and CDR2 SQIVND (reference sequence). This CDR3 contains 13 residues. V was cut by 3 bases and J by 0 bases, with 5 bases left in between. This chain's CDR3 is CASSIRVNTEAFF. The CDR3 nucleotides read TGTGCCAGTAGTATCAGGGTGAACACTGAAGCTTTCTTT.

The chain employs TRBV7-8 and TRBJ2-5; possible D gene TRBD1, 6 bases. The germline gives CDR1 SGHVS, CDR2 FQNEAQ. Deletions cut 4 bases from V and 9 bases from J, with 9 bases between. The CDR3 is 11 amino acids. The CDR3 loop is CASSSTGAQYF. The CDR3 DNA reads TGTGCCAGCAGCTCGACAGGCGCCCAGTACTTC. Combining the CDR3 with reference TRBV7-8 and TRBJ2-5 gives the whole variable domain GAGVSQSPRYKVAKRGQDVALRCDPISGHVSLFWYQQALGQGPEFLTYFQNEAQLDKSGLPSDRFFAERPEGSVSTLKIQRTQQEDSAVYLCASSSTGAQYFGPGTRLLVL.

This clone was seen just once. V is TRBV2 and J is TRBJ2-1; TRBD2 agrees at 10 bases. The CDR3 consists of 17 residues. The germline CDR1 and CDR2 sequences are SNHLY and FYNNEI. Unmatched junction bases numbered 12, after V lost 4 bases and J lost 6 bases. The CDR3 is CASSAGGERGGSNEQFF. CDR3 nucleotide sequence: TGTGCCAGCAGTGCCGGCGGGGAGCGGGGGGGCTCCAATGAGCAGTTCTTC.

This chain connects TRBV4-3 to TRBJ1-4; the match to TRBD1 covers 7 bases. Trimming took 0 bases from V and 8 from J; bases not matched to a gene: 6. The CDR3 loop spans 15 amino acids. CDR1 LGHNA and CDR2 YSLEER come from the germline V gene. CDR3 region: CASSQETGLGEKLFF. The CDR3 nucleotides are TGCGCCAGCAGCCAAGAGACAGGGCTAGGAGAAAAACTGTTTTTT.

The rearrangement uses TRBV19 and TRBJ2-3, with TRBD1 matching over 8 bases. V was pared by 1 base and J by 2 bases, with 2 bases of the junction left unmatched. CDR3 length: 15 amino acids. CDR1 and CDR2 from the germline V gene are LNHDA and SQIVND (reference sequence). The DNA for the CDR3 is TGTGCCAGTAGTATAGGGACAGGGCTCACAGATACGCAGTATTTT. As protein: CASSIGTGLTDTQYF. The complete variable domain, with remaining parts taken from reference TRBV19 and TRBJ2-3, reads DGGITQSPKYLFRKEGQNVTLSCEQNLNHDAMYWYRQDPGQGLRLIYYSQIVNDFQKGDIAEGYSVSREKKESFPLTVTSAQKNPTAFYLCASSIGTGLTDTQYFGPGTRLTVL.

The chain recombines TRBV28 with TRBJ1-2, with D uncertain. Germline lookup yields CDR1 MDHEN and CDR2 SYDVKM. CDR3 length: 13 amino acids. Between the trimmed V and J ends, which lost 7 bases and 5 bases, there was a span of 14 bases. The CDR3 is CASNQDSRYGYTF. CDR3 bases: TGTGCCAGCAATCAGGATAGTCGGTATGGCTACACCTTC.

The CDR3 sequence is CASSEGLTNTGELFF. DNA for the CDR3: TGTGCCAGCAGCGAGGGTTTGACGAACACCGGGGAGCTGTTTTTT. The chain joins TRBV5-6 to TRBJ2-2; tentatively, D is TRBD2 (5 bases). From germline, CDR1 is SGHDT and CDR2 YYEEEE. The V end lost 4 bases, the J end lost 0 bases, and 10 bases lay between the germline ends. The CDR3 has 15 residues.

The CDR3: CASSSDYEQYF. CDR3 nucleotide sequence: TGTGCCAGCAGCTCGGACTACGAGCAGTACTTC. The chain employs TRBV7-2 and TRBJ2-7; D gene unclear. The CDR3 sequence is 11 residues long. V lost 4 bases to trimming and J lost 3 bases, with 4 bases between them. Germline assignment: CDR1 SGHTA and CDR2 FQGNSA.

The chain joins TRBV2 to TRBJ2-7; D not certain. CDR3 length equals 14 residues. V was trimmed by 2 bases and J by 2 bases, leaving 10 bases between them. Germline V gives CDR1 SNHLY, CDR2 FYNNEI. The CDR3 DNA sequence: TGTGCCAGCAGTGAACTGGGGTACACCTACGAGCAGTACTTC. Translating gives CASSELGYTYEQYF.

The CDR3 region has the DNA TGTGCCATCAGTGACGCCGGACGGATGAACACTGAAGCTTTCTTT. Its protein product is CAISDAGRMNTEAFF. This chain connects TRBV10-3 to TRBJ1-1, with D uncertain. Germline assignment: CDR1 ENHRY and CDR2 SYGVKD. V was clipped by 3 bases and J by 0 bases, with 11 bases between them. This CDR3 region has 15 residues.

V gene TRBV5-5 combines with J gene TRBJ1-2, with 8 bases that match TRBD1. The germline V gene encodes CDR1 SGHKS and CDR2 YYEKEE (reference sequence). The junction had 6 bases not matched to a gene; V was cut back by 4 bases and J by 7 bases. This CDR3 spans 13 amino acids. CDR3 in DNA: TGTGCCAGCAGCCCTGGGACAGGAACTGGCTACACCTTC. This codes for CASSPGTGTGYTF.

This clone came up once. The same CDR3 can be traced to other DNA sequences in this sample. The rearrangement links TRBV10-3 to TRBJ2-7, with 7 bases aligning to TRBD2. The germline CDR1 and CDR2 sequences are ENHRY and SYGVKD. There are 11 residues in the CDR3. V gave up 4 bases and J gave up 6 bases; unmatched junction bases: 0. Written as DNA, the CDR3 is TGTGCCATCAGTGGGGGGGGCGAGCAGTACTTC. Its protein is CAISGGGEQYF.

The chain uses TRBV30 and TRBJ1-2, with D possibly matching TRBD1 (6 bases). Germline V gene lookup returns CDR1 GTSNPN and CDR2 SVGIG (reference sequence). CDR3 length equals 10 residues. The germline V and J ends were trimmed by 4 bases and 8 bases, with 8 bases remaining between them. CDR3 amino acids: CAWKGGGYTF. The CDR3 nucleotides read TGTGCCTGGAAGGGGGGCGGCTACACCTTC.

The chain uses TRBV9 and TRBJ1-1; tentative D call: TRBD1 (5 bases). The germline V gene has CDR1 SGDLS and CDR2 YYNGEE. The CDR3 runs to 16 residues. With 1 base removed from V and 1 base from J, the gap between germline ends came to 14 bases. CDR3 in amino acids: CASSVNVGGTNTEAFF. The CDR3 nucleotides are TGTGCCAGCAGCGTAAACGTCGGGGGGACGAACACTGAAGCTTTCTTT.

The rearrangement joins TRBV7-8 to TRBJ2-6; D is possibly TRBD1 or TRBD2 (5 bases each). Deletions cut 4 bases from V and 0 bases from J, with 22 bases between. There are 20 residues in the CDR3. Germline V gene lookup returns CDR1 SGHVS and CDR2 FQNEAQ. CDR3 in DNA: TGTGCCAGCAGCTCCCTAGTTATACCGGGACGACCCTCTGGGGCCAACGTCCTGACTTTC. It codes for CASSSLVIPGRPSGANVLTF. The entire variable domain, with the rest obtained from reference TRBV7-8 and TRBJ2-6, is as follows: GAGVSQSPRYKVAKRGQDVALRCDPISGHVSLFWYQQALGQGPEFLTYFQNEAQLDKSGLPSDRFFAERPEGSVSTLKIQRTQQEDSAVYLCASSSLVIPGRPSGANVLTFGAGSRLTVL.

The chain combines TRBV11-2 with TRBJ1-3; no clear D gene. CDR1 is SGHAT, CDR2 FQNNGV, per germline. The CDR3 is 14 residues long. V gave up 1 base and J gave up 7 bases, with 11 bases separating them. CDR3 bases: TGTGCCAGCAGCTTAGTACGGAGGGCCAACACCATATATTTT. This sequence encodes CASSLVRRANTIYF. Together with reference TRBV11-2 and TRBJ1-3, the CDR3 gives the full variable domain: EAGVAQSPRYKIIEKRQSVAFWCNPISGHATLYWYQQILGQGPKLLIQFQNNGVVDDSQLPKDRFSAERLKGVDSTLKIQPAKLEDSAVYLCASSLVRRANTIYFGEGSWLTVV.

The chain employs TRBV6-1 and TRBJ2-2, with D maybe TRBD1 (7 bases). The CDR3 length is 14 residues. Germline loops: CDR1 MNHNS, CDR2 SASEGT. V was pared by 8 bases and J by 7 bases, with 17 bases between. The CDR3: CASLLTGRYGELFF. Written as DNA, the CDR3 is TGTGCCAGCTTATTGACAGGGAGGTACGGGGAGCTGTTTTTT.

With regard to this clone: Its ends do not fully match the called genes, so a read error is possible. The gene calls are TRBV7-7 and TRBJ1-3; D uncertain. The CDR3 sequence is 15 residues long. The germline gives CDR1 SSHAT, CDR2 FNYEAQ (reference sequence). CDR3 bases: TGTGCTAGCAGCTTAAACGGCGACTCTGGAAACACCATATATTTT. The encoded protein is CASSLNGDSGNTIYF. Full variable domain (missing parts from reference TRBV7-7 and TRBJ1-3): GAGVSQSPRYKVTKRGQDVTLRCDPISSHATLYWYQQALGQGPEFLTYFNYEAQPDKSGLPSDRFSAERPEGSISTLTIQRTEQRDSAMYRCASSLNGDSGNTIYFGEGSWLTVV.

The chain couples TRBV2 to TRBJ2-1; TRBD1 matches at 12 bases. This CDR3 region has 14 residues. Looked up from germline, CDR1 is SNHLY and CDR2 is FYNNEI. V was clipped by 4 bases and J by 9 bases; unmatched bases: 4. The CDR3 sequence: CASSGGQGAGEQFF. Written as DNA, the CDR3 is TGTGCCAGCAGTGGGGGACAGGGGGCGGGTGAGCAGTTCTTC.

CDR3 coding DNA: TGTGCCAGCAGCTTGTGGGGGCAGCAAGAGACCCAGTACTTC. As protein: CASSLWGQQETQYF. The chain joins TRBV5-6 to TRBJ2-5; D may be TRBD1 (6 bases). Germline assignment: CDR1 SGHDT and CDR2 YYEEEE. Deletions cut 1 base from V and 2 bases from J, with 9 bases between. The length of the CDR3 is 14 residues.

The table lists this clone with a count of one. The chain links TRBV9 to TRBJ2-7; 12 bases line up with TRBD2. CDR3 length equals 16 residues. Germline lookup yields CDR1 SGDLS and CDR2 YYNGEE. V lost 7 bases and J lost 2; bases outside the gene matches: 10. For the CDR3, the DNA is TGTGCCAGCGGAGGGCCTTCTAGCGGGGGGGCCTACGAGCAGTACTTC. As protein: CASGGPSSGGAYEQYF.

CDR3 bases: TGTGCCAGCAGCCTTATCGGGGGCATGAACACTGAAGCTTTCTTT. Its protein is CASSLIGGMNTEAFF. The rearrangement uses TRBV4-2 and TRBJ1-1; tentatively, D is TRBD1 (6 bases). CDR1 is LGHNA and CDR2 is YNFKEQ in the germline V gene. Trimming took 4 bases from V and 0 from J, leaving 12 bases between them. This CDR3 contains 15 residues.

The chain uses TRBV27 and TRBJ2-5, with 7 bases fitting TRBD2. The CDR3 is 14 amino acids. Germline assignment: CDR1 MNHEY and CDR2 SMNVEV (reference sequence). With V trimmed by 6 bases and J by 2 bases, 6 bases remained unmatched. The CDR3 sequence is CASRHLAAQETQYF. DNA for the CDR3: TGTGCCAGCAGACATCTAGCGGCACAAGAGACCCAGTACTTC.